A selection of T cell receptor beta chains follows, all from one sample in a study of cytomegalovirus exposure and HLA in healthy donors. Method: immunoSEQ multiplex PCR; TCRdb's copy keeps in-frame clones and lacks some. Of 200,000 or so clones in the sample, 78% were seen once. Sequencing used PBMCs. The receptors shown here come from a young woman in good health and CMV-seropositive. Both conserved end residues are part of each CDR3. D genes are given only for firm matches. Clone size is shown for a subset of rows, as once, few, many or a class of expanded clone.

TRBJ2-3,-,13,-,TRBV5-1,CASSSGGTDTQYF,TGCGCCAGCTCCTCGGGGGGCACAGATACGCAGTATTTT
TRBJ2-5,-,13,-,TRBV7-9,CASSPASQETQYF,TGTGCCAGCTCACCGGCTAGCCAAGAGACCCAGTACTTC
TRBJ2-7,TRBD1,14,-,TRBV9,CASTDWDRNYEQYF,TGTGCCAGCACTGATTGGGACAGGAACTACGAGCAGTACTTC
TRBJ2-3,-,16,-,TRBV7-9,CASSPQRGVGTDTQYF,TGTGCCAGCAGCCCGCAACGAGGCGTGGGCACAGATACGCAGTATTTT
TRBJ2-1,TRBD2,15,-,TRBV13,CASSSGTSGYSEQFF,TGTGCCAGCAGCTCCGGGACTAGCGGTTACAGTGAGCAGTTCTTC
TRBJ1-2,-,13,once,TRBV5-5,CASSRTGLDGYTF,TGTGCCAGCAGCAGAACAGGTCTAGATGGCTACACCTTC
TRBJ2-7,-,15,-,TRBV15,CATSRARGVAYEQYF,TGTGCCACCAGCAGAGCTCGCGGGGTCGCCTACGAGCAGTACTTC
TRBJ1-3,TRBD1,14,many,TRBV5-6,CASSLSGGGNTIYF,TGTGCCAGCAGCTTGTCAGGGGGTGGAAACACCATATATTTT
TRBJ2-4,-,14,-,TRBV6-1,CASRTRDTKNIQYF,TGTGCCAGCAGGACCCGGGACACCAAAAACATTCAGTACTTC
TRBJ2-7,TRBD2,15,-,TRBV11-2,CASSPGRGLAYEQYF,TGTGCCAGCAGCCCGGGTCGGGGACTAGCCTACGAGCAGTACTTC
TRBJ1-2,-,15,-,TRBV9,CASNGQIGTNYGYTF,TGTGCCAGCAACGGACAGATAGGGACTAACTATGGCTACACCTTC
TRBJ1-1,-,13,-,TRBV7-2,CATNLDWDTEAFF,TGTGCCACCAATTTAGACTGGGACACTGAAGCTTTCTTT
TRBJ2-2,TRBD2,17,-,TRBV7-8,CASSLGTSGSHTGELFF,TGTGCCAGCAGCTTAGGGACTAGCGGGAGCCACACCGGGGAGCTGTTTTTT
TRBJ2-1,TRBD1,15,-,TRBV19,CASSYGQGAYNEQFF,TGTGCCAGTAGTTACGGACAGGGGGCCTACAATGAGCAGTTCTTC
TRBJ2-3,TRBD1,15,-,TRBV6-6,CASSEGTGGTDTQYF,TGTGCCAGCAGTGAGGGGACAGGGGGCACAGATACGCAGTATTTT
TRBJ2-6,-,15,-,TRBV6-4,CASSGTGLGANVLTF,TGTGCCAGCAGTGGCACAGGGCTCGGGGCCAACGTCCTGACTTTC
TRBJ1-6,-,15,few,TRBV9,CASSALTTGGAPLHF,TGTGCCAGCAGCGCTTTGACCACCGGCGGGGCACCCCTCCACTTT
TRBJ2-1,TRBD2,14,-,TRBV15,CATRPGLAGGQQFF,TGTGCCACCAGACCGGGACTAGCGGGGGGGCAACAGTTCTTC
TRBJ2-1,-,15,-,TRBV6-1,CASSEGGSPLNEQFF,TGTGCCAGCAGTGAAGGGGGCAGCCCCCTCAATGAGCAGTTCTTC
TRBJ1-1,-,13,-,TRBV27,CASSLGQYTEAFF,TGTGCCAGCAGTTTGGGGCAGTACACTGAAGCTTTCTTT
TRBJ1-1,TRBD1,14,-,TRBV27,CASSFSGGGTEAFF,TGTGCCAGCAGTTTTTCAGGGGGTGGCACTGAAGCTTTCTTT
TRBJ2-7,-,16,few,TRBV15,CATSREVATASYEQYF,TGTGCCACCAGCAGAGAAGTCGCGACAGCGTCCTACGAGCAGTACTTC
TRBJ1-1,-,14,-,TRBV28,CASGAGTVNTEAFF,TGTGCCAGCGGCGCCGGGACTGTCAACACTGAAGCTTTCTTT
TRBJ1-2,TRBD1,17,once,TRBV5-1,CASSSRTGGYVSYGYTF,TGCGCCAGCAGCTCCCGGACAGGGGGCTATGTTAGCTATGGCTACACCTTC
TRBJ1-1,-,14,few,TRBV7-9,CASSPPTANTEAFF,TGTGCCAGCAGCCCACCGACAGCGAACACTGAAGCTTTCTTT
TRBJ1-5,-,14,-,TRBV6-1,CASSTHTVAQPQHF,TGTGCCAGCAGTACCCACACAGTGGCTCAGCCCCAGCATTTT
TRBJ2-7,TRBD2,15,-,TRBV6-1,CASRTLAGVSSEQYF,TGTGCCAGCAGAACACTAGCGGGGGTCTCTAGCGAGCAGTACTTC
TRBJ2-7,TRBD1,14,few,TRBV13,CASSLAGGTYEQYF,TGTGCCAGCAGCTTAGCAGGGGGCACCTACGAGCAGTACTTC
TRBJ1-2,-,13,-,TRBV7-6,CASSPEGRGGYTF,TGTGCCAGCAGCCCAGAGGGTAGAGGTGGCTACACCTTC